This TCR beta chain was captured by sequencing in a study of T cell changes during pregnancy in multiple sclerosis. This clone was seen many times. The CDR3 has 14 amino acids. Per germline, CDR1 SNHLY and CDR2 FYNNEI. V dropped 6 bases and J dropped 7 bases, with 16 bases sitting between them. Produced via immunoSEQ multiplex PCR; TCRdb's table is partial and in-frame only. This sample has around 45,000 clones, with about 90% found just once. This clonotype was obtained from a female donor in good health, enrolled as a control in a pregnancy study. Sequenced here: CD4+ T cells from peripheral blood mononuclear cells, sampled in the second trimester of pregnancy. The rearrangement uses TRBV2 and TRBJ2-1; D is possibly TRBD1 (5 bases). The CDR3 bases are TGTGCCAGCAGACCAGCACAAGGGGAAAATGAGCAGTTCTTC. Its protein product is CASRPAQGENEQFF.